Listed below are T cell receptor beta chains from one sample, sequenced in a study of blood T cell repertoires in COVID-19. Data came from immunoSEQ multiplex PCR; TCRdb stores just in-frame clones and leaves some out. The sample has 200,000 to 300,000 clones; 80% to 95% are singletons. What was sequenced was peripheral blood. These TCRs come from a man in his thirties or forties with COVID-19, enrolled during active disease. Each CDR3 is given with its conserved first and last residue. Fields, in order: J gene, V gene, D gene, clone size, CDR3 DNA, CDR3 protein. The D gene is left open where the match is weak. Rows may omit the clone size; those that give it use once, few, many or a size class.

>TRBJ2-7|TRBV11-1|TRBD2|NA
TGTGCCAGCAGCCCACTAGCGGGGGGGACCTACGAGCAGTACTTC
CASSPLAGGTYEQYF
>TRBJ1-5|TRBV18|TRBD1|NA
TGTGCCAGCTCAACAAGGGGACAGTTCAATCAGCCCCAGCATTTT
CASSTRGQFNQPQHF
>TRBJ2-2|TRBV30|TRBD1|once
TGTGCCTGGAGTCGGACAGGGGGTTGGACCGGGGAGCTGTTTTTT
CAWSRTGGWTGELFF
>TRBJ1-1|TRBV10-1|NA|NA
TGCGCCAGCTCCCTCCGGGACCCGGGGACGGGGGTTCTCACTGAAGCTTTCTTT
CASSLRDPGTGVLTEAFF
>TRBJ2-2|TRBV9|TRBD1|NA
TGTGCCAGCAGCGTAGCGGGGCAGGGGGCCGGCGGGGAGCTGTTTTTT
CASSVAGQGAGGELFF
>TRBJ1-5|TRBV7-9|NA|NA
TGTGCCAGCAGCTTATCCGGGGGTAGACAGCCCCAGCATTTT
CASSLSGGRQPQHF
>TRBJ1-6|TRBV10-2|NA|NA
TGCGCCAGCAGTGAGCCCTTTGACAGGCGCCATTCACCCCTCCACTTT
CASSEPFDRRHSPLHF
>TRBJ1-1|TRBV21-1|NA|few
TGTGCCAGCAGCAAAGATGCGGGGGCGGGCACTGAAGCTTTCTTT
CASSKDAGAGTEAFF
>TRBJ2-3|TRBV5-4|NA|NA
TGTGCCAGCAGCTTGGTAGACGCGGGACAGACGCAGTATTTT
CASSLVDAGQTQYF
>TRBJ1-2|TRBV30|NA|NA
TGTGCCTGGAGTCCCTGGGGGGGACGGGAGGCTAACTATGGCTACACCTTC
CAWSPWGGREANYGYTF
>TRBJ2-2|TRBV9|NA|NA
TGTGCCAGCAGCGTAGCTGGCGGATACACCGGGGAGCTGTTTTTT
CASSVAGGYTGELFF